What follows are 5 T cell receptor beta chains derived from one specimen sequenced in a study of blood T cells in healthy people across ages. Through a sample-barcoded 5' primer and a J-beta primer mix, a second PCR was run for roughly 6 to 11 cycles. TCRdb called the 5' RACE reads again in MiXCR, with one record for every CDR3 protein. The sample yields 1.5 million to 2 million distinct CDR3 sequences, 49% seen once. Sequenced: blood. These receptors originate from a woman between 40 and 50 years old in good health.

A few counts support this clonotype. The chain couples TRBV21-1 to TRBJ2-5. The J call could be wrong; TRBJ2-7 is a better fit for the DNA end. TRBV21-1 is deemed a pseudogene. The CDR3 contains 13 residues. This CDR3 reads CASSRVRSGEQYF. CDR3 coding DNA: TGTGCCAGCAGCAGAGTTAGATCTGGCGAGCAGTACTTC.

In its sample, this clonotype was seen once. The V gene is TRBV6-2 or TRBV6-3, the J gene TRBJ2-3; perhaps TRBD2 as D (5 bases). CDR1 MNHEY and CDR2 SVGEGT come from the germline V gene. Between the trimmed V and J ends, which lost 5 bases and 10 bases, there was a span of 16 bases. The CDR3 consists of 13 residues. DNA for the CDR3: TGTGCCAGCAGTCCAACCCTCGGGAACCCGCAGTATTTT. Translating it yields CASSPTLGNPQYF.

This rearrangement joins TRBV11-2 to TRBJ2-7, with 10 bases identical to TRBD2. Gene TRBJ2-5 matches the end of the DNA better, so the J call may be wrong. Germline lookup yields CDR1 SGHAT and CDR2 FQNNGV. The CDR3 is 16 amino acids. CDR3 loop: CASSLASGGVQETQYF. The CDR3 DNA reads TGTGCCAGCAGCTTAGCTAGCGGGGGAGTACAAGAGACCCAGTACTTC.

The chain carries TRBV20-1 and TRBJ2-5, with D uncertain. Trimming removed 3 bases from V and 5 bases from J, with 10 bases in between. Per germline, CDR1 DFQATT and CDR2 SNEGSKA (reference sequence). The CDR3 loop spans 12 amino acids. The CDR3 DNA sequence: TGCAGTGCTAGTTTGTCGTTGGAGACCCAGTACTTC. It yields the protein CSASLSLETQYF.

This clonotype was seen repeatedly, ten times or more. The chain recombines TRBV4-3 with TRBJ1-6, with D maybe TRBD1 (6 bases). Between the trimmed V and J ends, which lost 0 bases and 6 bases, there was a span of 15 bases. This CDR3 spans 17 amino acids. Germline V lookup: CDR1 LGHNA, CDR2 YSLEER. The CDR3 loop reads CASSQEWGALANSPLHF. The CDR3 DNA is TGCGCCAGCAGCCAAGAATGGGGGGCCCTAGCTAATTCACCCCTCCACTTT.